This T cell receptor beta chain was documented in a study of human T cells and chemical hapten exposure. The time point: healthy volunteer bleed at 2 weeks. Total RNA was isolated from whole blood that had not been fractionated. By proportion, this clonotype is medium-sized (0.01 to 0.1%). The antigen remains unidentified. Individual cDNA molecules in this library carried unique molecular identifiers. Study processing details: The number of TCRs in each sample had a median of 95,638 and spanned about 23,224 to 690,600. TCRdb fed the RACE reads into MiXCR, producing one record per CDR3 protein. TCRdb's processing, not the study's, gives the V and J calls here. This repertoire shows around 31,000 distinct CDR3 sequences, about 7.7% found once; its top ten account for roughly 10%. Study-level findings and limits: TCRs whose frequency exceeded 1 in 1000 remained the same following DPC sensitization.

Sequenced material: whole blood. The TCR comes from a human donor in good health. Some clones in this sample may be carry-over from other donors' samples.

The DNA of the CDR3 is TGTGCCAGCAGTCTCCAGGGGGCGAGAACTGAAGCTTTCTTT. Residues: CASSLQGARTEAFF. The rearrangement uses TRBV28 and TRBJ1-1; 8 bases map to TRBD1. The V gene end was trimmed by 5 bases and the J gene end by 5 bases; junction bases not matched to a gene: 7. CDR3 length: 14 residues. The germline CDR1 and CDR2 sequences are MDHEN and SYDVKM.